This is a list of T cell receptor beta chains from one sample in a study of post-analysis software for immune sequencing data. TCRdb used MiXCR to reprocess the PCR reads, holding one entry per CDR3 protein. Of 400,000 to 500,000 distinct CDR3 sequences detected, 39% appear once; the ten largest clones hold about 7.6%. Sequenced: blood. The receptors here all came from a girl aged 2 to 9 with multiple sclerosis. Both conserved end residues are part of each CDR3. The D gene is left open where the match is weak. Part of the rows lack a size; the others show once, few, many or a class for expanded clones.

CDR3 protein	CDR3 DNA	V gene	clone size	D gene	J gene
CASSPDRGSHYEQYF	TGCGCCAGCAGTCCGGACAGGGGCTCACACTACGAGCAGTACTTC	TRBV5-1	few	TRBD1	TRBJ2-7
CASSFGTGVNEKLFF	TGTGCCAGCAGCTTCGGGACAGGGGTTAATGAAAAACTGTTTTTT	TRBV11-2	NA	TRBD1	TRBJ1-4
CSARSGVSDTQYF	TGCAGTGCTAGATCAGGGGTTTCCGATACGCAGTATTTT	TRBV20-1	few	NA	TRBJ2-3
CASRSFQETQYF	TGTGCCAGCAGAAGTTTCCAAGAGACCCAGTACTTC	TRBV6-5	few	NA	TRBJ2-5
CASSQASGGNEQFF	TGTGCCAGCAGCCAAGCCTCGGGGGGCAATGAGCAGTTCTTC	TRBV3-1	NA	TRBD2	TRBJ2-1
CASSAPLGGHEQFF	TGTGCCAGCAGTGCACCTTTGGGGGGACATGAGCAGTTCTTC	TRBV12-3/TRBV12-4	NA	NA	TRBJ2-1
CASSQDSDYGYTF	TGTGCCAGCAGCCAGGACTCAGACTATGGCTACACCTTC	TRBV3-1	few	NA	TRBJ1-2
CATSPGQGTISTGELFF	TGTGCCACCAGTCCGGGACAGGGGACGATTTCCACCGGGGAGCTGTTTTTT	TRBV15	NA	TRBD1	TRBJ2-2
CASSPLPEVVRWTQYF	TGTGCCAGCTCACCACTTCCCGAAGTGGTACGATGGACCCAGTACTTC	TRBV18	NA	NA	TRBJ2-5
CASSYFRTGFYEQYF	TGTGCCAGCAGTTACTTCAGGACAGGATTCTACGAGCAGTACTTC	TRBV6-2/TRBV6-3	NA	TRBD1	TRBJ2-7
CASSPRLAGAGDTQYF	TGTGCCAGCTCACCTCGACTAGCGGGAGCGGGAGATACGCAGTATTTT	TRBV18	NA	TRBD2	TRBJ2-3
CASSPPNRGYEQYF	TGCGCCAGCAGCCCCCCCAACAGAGGTTACGAGCAGTACTTC	TRBV4-1	NA	NA	TRBJ2-7
CASNNRGRVDGYTF	TGTGCCAGCAACAACCGAGGGAGGGTAGATGGCTACACCTTC	TRBV12-3/TRBV12-4	NA	NA	TRBJ1-2
CASRLLPGQGGHGYTF	TGTGCCAGCAGGTTACTACCCGGACAGGGCGGCCATGGCTACACCTTC	TRBV6-6	few	TRBD1	TRBJ1-2
CAISDNGNIQYF	TGTGCCATCAGTGACAACGGTAACATTCAGTACTTC	TRBV10-3	few	NA	TRBJ2-4
CATSRDPEAGLRETQYF	TGTGCCACCAGCAGAGATCCTGAAGCGGGGCTGAGGGAGACCCAGTACTTC	TRBV15	many	TRBD2	TRBJ2-5
CASNLGGNYGYTF	TGTGCCAGCAACCTAGGGGGAAACTATGGCTACACCTTC	TRBV7-2	NA	NA	TRBJ1-2
CSAAGTGFLTYEQYF	TGCAGTGCTGCCGGGACAGGATTCCTTACCTACGAGCAGTACTTC	TRBV20-1	few	TRBD1	TRBJ2-7
CSVEDRHTQDTEAFF	TGCAGCGTTGAAGATCGTCACACCCAAGACACTGAAGCTTTCTTT	TRBV29-1	NA	NA	TRBJ1-1
CASSPSGLGKFF	TGTGCCAGCAGTCCCTCGGGACTAGGAAAGTTCTTC	TRBV12-3/TRBV12-4	NA	TRBD2	TRBJ2-1
CSTRTPGWRNEQYF	TGCAGTACTAGGACCCCAGGGTGGAGAAACGAGCAGTACTTC	TRBV20-1	few	NA	TRBJ2-7
CASSLASFEETQYF	TGTGCCAGCAGCTTAGCGTCGTTTGAAGAGACCCAGTACTTC	TRBV7-6	few	NA	TRBJ2-5
CASSFRTSGRGLPAEQYF	TGTGCCAGCAGCTTCCGGACTAGCGGGAGGGGACTTCCAGCAGAGCAGTACTTC	TRBV7-2	few	TRBD2	TRBJ2-7
CASSSNPGDGWPSNEQFF	TGTGCCAGCAGCAGCAATCCGGGGGACGGATGGCCTTCCAATGAGCAGTTCTTC	TRBV5-6	NA	NA	TRBJ2-1
CASSFDRMEEKLFF	TGTGCCAGCAGTTTTGACAGGATGGAAGAAAAACTGTTTTTT	TRBV6-9	NA	NA	TRBJ1-4
CASSVRDLPLVGTQYF	TGTGCCAGCAGCGTCCGGGACTTACCCCTTGTAGGGACCCAGTACTTC	TRBV9	once	NA	TRBJ2-5
CASSPARAGGLRDTQYF	TGTGCCAGCTCACCGGCCCGAGCGGGAGGGCTGAGAGATACGCAGTATTTT	TRBV18	NA	TRBD2	TRBJ2-3
CASSLWVHPTDTQYF	TGTGCCAGCAGTTTATGGGTCCACCCCACAGATACGCAGTATTTT	TRBV28	many	NA	TRBJ2-3
CASSALGQREDTQYF	TGTGCCAGCAGTGCATTGGGACAGAGGGAAGATACGCAGTATTTT	TRBV12-3/TRBV12-4	NA	TRBD1	TRBJ2-3
CSARDQRTGIYEQYF	TGCAGTGCTAGAGATCAGAGGACAGGGATATACGAGCAGTACTTC	TRBV20-1	NA	TRBD1	TRBJ2-7
CSARDPGRDKRRDAQYF	TGCAGTGCTAGAGATCCTGGCCGGGACAAAAGGAGAGACGCCCAGTACTTC	TRBV20-1	NA	NA	TRBJ2-5
CASSQQSSGDHEQYF	TGTGCCAGCAGTCAACAATCATCCGGCGACCACGAGCAGTACTTC	TRBV28	NA	NA	TRBJ2-7
CSVERVGGGTDTQYF	TGCAGCGTTGAGAGAGTAGGAGGAGGCACAGATACGCAGTATTTT	TRBV29-1	NA	NA	TRBJ2-3
CSARDRKSIGTKETQYF	TGCAGTGCTAGAGATCGGAAGTCTATCGGTACCAAAGAGACCCAGTACTTC	TRBV20-1	once	NA	TRBJ2-5
CASSSLEGVRVNQPQHF	TGTGCCAGCAGTTCTCTAGAGGGGGTTCGCGTGAATCAGCCCCAGCATTTT	TRBV27	few	NA	TRBJ1-5
CSARVRTGVGYTF	TGCAGTGCTAGAGTGCGGACAGGGGTCGGCTACACCTTC	TRBV20-1	NA	TRBD1	TRBJ1-2
CSARDASSNYGYTF	TGCAGTGCTAGAGATGCGTCCTCTAACTATGGCTACACCTTC	TRBV20-1	NA	NA	TRBJ1-2
CASTISGGAARDTEAFF	TGCGCCAGCACTATATCCGGGGGGGCAGCCAGGGACACTGAAGCTTTCTTT	TRBV5-1	NA	NA	TRBJ1-1